These T cell receptor beta chains were read from a single sample in a study of blood T cell repertoires in COVID-19. Profiling relied on immunoSEQ multiplex PCR, and the TCRdb table lists in-frame clones only, not all of them. The sample carries 200,000 or so clones, 84% recorded once. Sequencing input: PBMCs or T cells enriched from blood (not recorded which). These receptors originate from a man between 60 and 75 years old who had recovered from COVID-19. Each CDR3 is given with its conserved first and last residue. Fields, in order: clone size, V gene, D gene, J gene, CDR3 length, CDR3 DNA, CDR3 protein. The D gene is left open where the match is weak. Expanded clones get a size class; other rows say once, few or many, or leave the size out.

>once|TRBV5-8|.|TRBJ1-6|15
TGTGCCAGCACCACAGGGTCAATCGGTGATTCACCCCTCCACTTT
CASTTGSIGDSPLHF
>.|TRBV10-3|TRBD2|TRBJ2-1|13
TGTGCCATCGGACTAGCGGGGGGATTTGAGCAGTTCTTC
CAIGLAGGFEQFF
>few|TRBV3-1/TRBV3-2|TRBD1|TRBJ2-2|15
TGTGCCAGCAGCCATGCGACAGGGCAGGGCGGGGAGCTGTTTTTT
CASSHATGQGGELFF
>.|TRBV6-5|.|TRBJ1-1|14
TGTGCCAGCAGGACGACAGGATTGAACACTGAAGCTTTCTTT
CASRTTGLNTEAFF
>once|TRBV11-3|.|TRBJ2-4|16
TGTGCCAGCAGTCCGGGCCAGGGATTAGCCAAAAACATTCAGTACTTC
CASSPGQGLAKNIQYF
>.|TRBV18|.|TRBJ1-2|15
TGTGCCAGCTCACCACGAACCCAGGGGAGGGAAGGCTACACCTTC
CASSPRTQGREGYTF
>.|TRBV29-1|.|TRBJ2-3|11
TGCAGCGTGAGCGTCGGCGATACGCAGTATTTT
CSVSVGDTQYF
>.|TRBV18|TRBD1|TRBJ1-3|16
TGTGCCAGCTCACCACCCGGGACAGGGCACGGAAACACCATATATTTT
CASSPPGTGHGNTIYF
>.|TRBV20-1|TRBD2|TRBJ2-1|17
TGCAGTGCTAGTTTTTTTGCTAGCGGGGGGGCCAGGAATGAGCAGTTCTTC
CSASFFASGGARNEQFF
>.|TRBV11-3|.|TRBJ1-4|14
TGTGCCAGCAGCGCCGGACAGCATAATGAAAAACTGTTTTTT
CASSAGQHNEKLFF
>.|TRBV11-3|TRBD1|TRBJ2-2|15
TGTGCCAGCAGCCCGGGACAGGGATTCACCGGGGAGCTGTTTTTT
CASSPGQGFTGELFF
>.|TRBV7-9|.|TRBJ2-1|17
TGTGCCAGCAGCCCGAGGGCGGCGCAAAGCTCCTACAATGAGCAGTTCTTC
CASSPRAAQSSYNEQFF
>once|TRBV3-1/TRBV3-2|.|TRBJ1-2|16
TGTGCCAGCAGCCAAGAAACGACGGGAGGGGGATATGGCTACACCTTC
CASSQETTGGGYGYTF
>.|TRBV28|TRBD1|TRBJ1-1|14
TGTGCCAGCAGTTTAGCGGACAGGGTCACTGAAGCTTTCTTT
CASSLADRVTEAFF
>.|TRBV9|TRBD1|TRBJ2-1|15
TGTGCCAGCAGCGTAGCGGACAGGGATCTCAATGAGCAGTTCTTC
CASSVADRDLNEQFF
>.|TRBV20-1|.|TRBJ2-7|11
TGCAGTGCTAGGGGGGCTCACGAGCAGTACTTC
CSARGAHEQYF
>once|TRBV5-1|TRBD1|TRBJ1-2|16
TGCGCCAGCAGCTTCGTCTCCGGGACAGGGGAAAGGCGCTACACCTTC
CASSFVSGTGERRYTF
>.|TRBV12-3/TRBV12-4|.|TRBJ2-7|13
TGTGCCAGCAGGATTGAGGGGGATGGCGAGCAGTACTTC
CASRIEGDGEQYF
>.|TRBV2|.|TRBJ1-3|12
TGTGCCAGCAGTGACAGGGGTGACACCATATATTTT
CASSDRGDTIYF
>.|TRBV10-3|TRBD1|TRBJ1-4|14
TGTGCCATCGCGAACACAGGGGATAATGAAAAACTGTTTTTT
CAIANTGDNEKLFF
>.|TRBV11-3|.|TRBJ2-5|16
TGTGCCAGCAGCCCAAGGACGGGACAAGGGGAAGAGACCCAGTACTTC
CASSPRTGQGEETQYF
>.|TRBV27|TRBD1|TRBJ2-7|14
TGTGCCAGCAGTCGGGACAGGGGGGGTTACGAGCAGTACTTC
CASSRDRGGYEQYF
>.|TRBV29-1|TRBD2|TRBJ2-3|14
TGCAGCACGAGCGGGGGGACTAGCACAGATACGCAGTATTTT
CSTSGGTSTDTQYF
>.|TRBV19|TRBD1|TRBJ2-7|15
TGTGCCAGTAGTCGACAGGGGGAAAATCGATACGAGCAGTACTTC
CASSRQGENRYEQYF
>.|TRBV7-9|TRBD1|TRBJ2-4|14
TGTGCCAGCAGCGGGAGAGGGGGCGAAAACATTCAGTACTTC
CASSGRGGENIQYF
>.|TRBV30|.|TRBJ2-2|13
TGTGCCTGGAACCGCGGGGGCCCCGGGGAGCTGTTTTTT
CAWNRGGPGELFF
>.|TRBV11-1|.|TRBJ1-6|14
TGTGCCAGCAGCTTACAGCGGGGTAATTCACCCCTCCACTTT
CASSLQRGNSPLHF
>.|TRBV5-1|TRBD1|TRBJ2-5|14
TGCGCCAGCAGCTCGGGACAGGGGGCCGAGACCCAGTACTTC
CASSSGQGAETQYF
>.|TRBV28|TRBD1|TRBJ1-1|16
TGTGCCAGCAGTTTATCCCTCAGGGGGGTGAACACTGAAGCTTTCTTT
CASSLSLRGVNTEAFF
>.|TRBV29-1|TRBD1|TRBJ1-6|15
TGCAGCGTTAGTACAGGGGCGAGGGGTAATTCACCCCTCCACTTT
CSVSTGARGNSPLHF
>few|TRBV7-8|TRBD1|TRBJ1-6|18
TGTGCCAGCACCCCGGTCACAGGGGCGAGCTCCTATAATTCACCCCTCCACTTT
CASTPVTGASSYNSPLHF
>.|TRBV6-5|.|TRBJ1-2|13
TGTGCCAGTGCCCTTTCAGGGGAGGGTGGCTACACCTTC
CASALSGEGGYTF
>.|TRBV7-3|TRBD2|TRBJ2-3|15
TGTGCCAGCAGCTCCCGACTAGCGGGGCATGATACGCAGTATTTT
CASSSRLAGHDTQYF
>.|TRBV3-1/TRBV3-2|.|TRBJ1-2|14
TGTGCCAGCAGCATTGACGGAAAAGGGGGAGGCTACACCTTC
CASSIDGKGGGYTF
>.|TRBV12-3/TRBV12-4|.|TRBJ1-2|11
TGTGCCAGCAGTTTATCAGATAGCTACACCTTC
CASSLSDSYTF
>.|TRBV18|.|TRBJ1-6|15
TGTGCCAGCTCACTCCTACAGGAGATTAATTCACCCCTCCACTTT
CASSLLQEINSPLHF
>.|TRBV2|TRBD2|TRBJ2-1|17
TGTGCCAGCAGTCTCCGACTAGCGGGGGGTCTATACAATGAGCAGTTCTTC
CASSLRLAGGLYNEQFF
>.|TRBV4-1|.|TRBJ1-1|17
TGCGCCAGCAGCCAACACAATCAGATTCTCCGGAACACTGAAGCTTTCTTT
CASSQHNQILRNTEAFF
>.|TRBV5-1|.|TRBJ2-5|15
TGCGCCAGCAGCTTACAGGCGTCAAGCGAAGAGACCCAGTACTTC
CASSLQASSEETQYF
>.|TRBV30|TRBD1|TRBJ2-1|12
TGTGCCTGGACTATGACAGGGGTTGAGCAGTTCTTC
CAWTMTGVEQFF
>.|TRBV6-1|.|TRBJ1-5|17
TGTGCCAGCAGTGAAGGATCGGGTTGGGGGGTCAATCAGCCCCAGCATTTT
CASSEGSGWGVNQPQHF
>.|TRBV21-1|.|TRBJ1-6|18
TGTGCCAGCCTGGGGACAGGGACCGGCAGCCTCTATGAATCACCCCTCCACTTT
CASLGTGTGSLYESPLHF
>.|TRBV4-3|.|TRBJ1-1|16
TGCGCCAGCAGCCAAGACCGCGGGGCCATTAACACTGAAGCTTTCTTT
CASSQDRGAINTEAFF
>.|TRBV19|TRBD1|TRBJ1-5|12
TGTGCCAGCGACAGGGGTAATCAGCCCCAGCATTTT
CASDRGNQPQHF
>once|TRBV27|TRBD2|TRBJ2-2|16
TGTGCCAGCAGTTCCGGACTAGCGGGGATAACCGGGGAGCTGTTTTTT
CASSSGLAGITGELFF
>.|TRBV12-5|TRBD1|TRBJ1-5|16
TGTGCTAGTGGTTTGGTTGGGACAGCCAGCAATCAGCCCCAGCATTTT
CASGLVGTASNQPQHF
>.|TRBV6-5|TRBD1|TRBJ2-7|14
TGTGCCAGCAGTTTCGGACAGGGGGCAAGCGAGCAGTACTTC
CASSFGQGASEQYF
>once|TRBV7-2|.|TRBJ1-5|13
TGTGCCAGCAGCTTAATTAGTCCTGAGCCCCAGCATTTT
CASSLISPEPQHF
>.|TRBV20-1|.|TRBJ1-5|11
TGCAGTGCGGGGGCGGATCAGCCCCAGCATTTT
CSAGADQPQHF
>.|TRBV10-3|TRBD1|TRBJ2-7|14
TGTGCCATCAGTGATGGGACAGCAGATTACGAGCAGTACTTC
CAISDGTADYEQYF
>.|TRBV5-5|.|TRBJ1-1|15
TGTGCCAGCATCGTCAATGGGAGGGGCGACACTGAAGCTTTCTTT
CASIVNGRGDTEAFF
>few|TRBV21-1|.|TRBJ2-7|15
TGTGCCAGCAGCAGGCACAGTAATAACTCCTACGAGCAGTACTTC
CASSRHSNNSYEQYF
>.|TRBV19|.|TRBJ2-3|16
TGTGCCAGCAAAAATCCTCGGGGGACTAGCACAGATACGCAGTATTTT
CASKNPRGTSTDTQYF
>once|TRBV18|TRBD2|TRBJ2-3|15
TGTGCCAGCTCACCTTGGACTAGCGGCACAGATACGCAGTATTTT
CASSPWTSGTDTQYF
>once|TRBV4-3|.|TRBJ1-2|14
TGCGCCAGCAGCCAAGATATACAGGGTTCTGGCTACACCTTC
CASSQDIQGSGYTF